This T cell receptor beta chain is from a study of regulatory T cells in long-lasting Graves disease. The V gene's germline CDR1 is DFQATT and CDR2 SNEGSKA (reference sequence). Germline trimming cut 0 bases from V and 2 bases from J; bases unmatched to any gene: 5. CDR3 length: 15 amino acids. Comment on this clonotype: Antigen: not known.

CDR3-region Arm-PCR and iRepertoire HTBI primers produced the TCR beta libraries. MiXCR, run by TCRdb on the multiplex PCR reads, gives a single entry per CDR3 protein. Of under 400,000 distinct CDR3 sequences listed, approximately 15% were seen once; the top ten hold 25% to 30%. Time point denoted: newly diagnosed GD, antithyroid drugs for less than 3 months. Generation of the TCR library employed RNA extracted from PBMCs. Patients were from an endocrinology department in Xi'an, China. Regarding the study as a whole: Shared public clonotypes totalled roughly 2,500 in persistent patients, compared with some 920 in new patients.

The same sample was also used in a study of T cells in Graves' hyperthyroidism and ophthalmopathy.

This sequence originates from a man between 40 and 49 years old with Graves disease. The chain is built from TRBV20-1 and TRBJ2-3; 7 bases fit TRBD2. The sample was peripheral blood mononuclear cells (PBMCs), taken at new diagnosis, from a patient treated with antithyroid drugs. This chain's CDR3 is CSARDTLATTDTQYF. DNA of the CDR3: TGCAGTGCTAGAGATACACTAGCGACCACAGATACGCAGTATTTT.